This T cell receptor beta chain emerged from a study of T cells expressing NK-cell markers. Study as a whole: Sorted T-cell subsets CD3+CD56+NKG2C+, CD3+CD56+NKG2C- and CD3+CD56-NKG2C+ were TCR beta-sequenced. Sequenced donors, eight in total, included seven who were HCMV-seropositive and one who was seronegative.

CDR1 and CDR2 from the germline V gene are SSHAT and FNYEAQ (reference sequence). CDR3 length: 14 residues. From its re-call of the 5' RACE reads, TCRdb lists each CDR3 protein once, without DNA. The listing records some 500,000 distinct CDR3 sequences. The sequence was collected from a woman between 45 and 65 years old in good health. The sample comprised blood T cells: a sorted CD56 or NKG2C T cell subset, CD4+ or CD8+ T cells, or bulk PBMC T cells (not recorded which). The chain carries TRBV7-7 and TRBJ2-1; TCRdb designates TRBD2, a call that cannot be tested without DNA. CDR3 sequence reads: CASSLAGTRNEQFF. Looking up the rest from reference TRBV7-7 and TRBJ2-1 gives the full variable domain: GAGVSQSPRYKVTKRGQDVTLRCDPISSHATLYWYQQALGQGPEFLTYFNYEAQPDKSGLPSDRFSAERPEGSISTLTIQRTEQRDSAMYRCASSLAGTRNEQFFGPGTRLTVL.